Shown below are 28 T cell receptor beta chains from a single sample sequenced in a study of blood T cells in healthy people across ages. A sample-barcoded 5' primer and a J-beta primer mix were used in a second PCR of about 7 to 12 cycles. Each CDR3 protein is one row after TCRdb ran MiXCR on the 5' RACE reads. The sample lists about 1.6 million distinct CDR3 sequences, roughly 30% seen once, with about 11% in the top ten. The specimen sequenced was blood. These receptors were obtained from a woman in her thirties in good health.

This chain joins TRBV10-3 and TRBJ2-7, with 7 bases fitting TRBD1. The CDR3 spans 12 residues. V gave up 10 bases and J gave up 3 bases; unmatched junction bases: 6. The V gene's germline CDR1 is ENHRY and CDR2 SYGVKD. CDR3 sequence: CATGQDSYEQYF. CDR3 DNA sequence: TGTGCCACCGGACAGGATAGCTACGAGCAGTACTTC.

About this clonotype: This may stem from a read error, because a much larger clone lies one nucleotide away. V usage is TRBV10-3 and J usage is TRBJ1-2; tentative D call: TRBD1 (5 bases). The CDR3 consists of 13 residues. Germline-derived CDR1 and CDR2 are ENHRY and SYGVKD. V shed 7 bases and J shed 10 bases, with 19 bases lying between them. The CDR3 DNA is TGTGCCATCACCGGGGGACGGGAGGATGACTACACCTTC. The encoded protein is CAITGGREDDYTF.

The J gene is TRBJ2-5, the V gene TRBV3-1; unclear D gene. Deletions cut 1 base from V and 13 bases from J, with 10 bases between. CDR1 LGHDT and CDR2 YNNKEL come from the germline V gene (reference sequence). This CDR3 spans 11 amino acids. The CDR3 reads CASSQGWAPYF. The CDR3 DNA reads TGTGCCAGCAGCCAAGGGTGGGCTCCGTACTTC.

This clonotype was seen a handful of times. This chain joins TRBV9 and TRBJ2-7, with a possible D match to TRBD2 (6 bases). The CDR3 runs 15 residues. Germline loops: CDR1 SGDLS, CDR2 YYNGEE. The germline V and J ends were trimmed by 4 bases and 0 bases, with 14 bases remaining between them. CDR3 DNA sequence: TGTGCCAGCAGCCCCCGCGGGGCCAACTCCTACGAGCAGTACTTC. It is translated as CASSPRGANSYEQYF.

As regards this clonotype: This may come from a read error, since a much larger clone is one base off. The V gene is TRBV29-1, the J gene TRBJ1-2; D remains ambiguous. The length of the CDR3 is 11 residues. V was pared by 5 bases and J by 8 bases, with 12 bases between. In germline, CDR1 is SQVTM, CDR2 ANQGSEA. The CDR3, as DNA: TGCAGCGTTACCGATCCGGGAGGCTACACCTTC. This gives the protein CSVTDPGGYTF. Based on the CDR3 plus reference TRBV29-1 and TRBJ1-2, the full variable domain is SAVISQKPSRDICQRGTSLTIQCQVDSQVTMMFWYRQQPGQSLTLIATANQGSEATYESGFVIDKFPISRPNLTFSTLTVSNMSPEDSSIYLCSVTDPGGYTFGSGTRLTVV.

The chain is built from TRBV2 and TRBJ2-1, with D possibly being TRBD2 (6 bases). V lost 7 bases, J lost 0 bases, and 10 bases lay in between. CDR1 SNHLY and CDR2 FYNNEI come from the germline V gene. This CDR3 contains 14 residues. This CDR3 reads CASIREPSYNEQFF. As DNA, the CDR3 is TGTGCCAGCATCCGGGAGCCCTCCTACAATGAGCAGTTCTTC.

This clonotype was seen a handful of times. The CDR3 DNA is TGTGCCATCAACCGGGACCCGAGGAGCACAGATACGCAGTATTTT. It yields the protein CAINRDPRSTDTQYF. The rearrangement uses TRBV10-3 and TRBJ2-3, with D perhaps matching TRBD1 or TRBD2 (5 bases each). V was pared by 7 bases and J by 0 bases, with 14 bases between. This CDR3 comprises 15 residues. The germline V gene has CDR1 ENHRY and CDR2 SYGVKD.

The chain has TRBV30 and TRBJ1-1, with unresolved D. The CDR3 runs 12 residues. Trimming took off 6 bases at V and 4 bases at J, with 12 bases between the two ends. The V gene's germline CDR1 is GTSNPN and CDR2 SVGIG (reference sequence). For the CDR3, the DNA is TGTGCCTGCCAAGTTTCGGTCACTGAAGCTTTCTTT. It translates to CACQVSVTEAFF.

This CDR3 is CASSPSSENQPQHF. CDR3 coding DNA: TGTGCCAGCAGTCCCTCTAGCGAAAATCAGCCCCAGCATTTT. This chain joins TRBV27 and TRBJ1-5; no clear D gene. Trimming removed 5 bases at V and 4 bases at J, with 12 bases between. Germline V CDR1 and CDR2: MNHEY, SMNVEV (reference sequence). This CDR3 has 14 amino acids.

CDR3 bases: TGTGCCAGCAGCTCCTTAGCGGGGGCCGAGTCGGAGACCCAGTACTTC. Its translation: CASSSLAGAESETQYF. The chain is built from TRBV6-6 and TRBJ2-5; 9 bases match TRBD2. The germline V gene encodes CDR1 MNHNY and CDR2 SVGAGI (reference sequence). The CDR3 is 16 amino acids. After removal of 6 bases from V and 5 bases from J, the junction contained 13 bases not matched to a gene.

Concerning this clonotype itself: A much larger clone differs from this one at a single base, so this may be a read error. The chain has TRBV6-2 or TRBV6-3 and TRBJ2-1; D remains unclear. V lost 8 bases to trimming and J lost 4 bases, with 9 bases between them. The CDR3 loop spans 12 amino acids. Germline V gene sequence: CDR1 MNHEY, CDR2 SVGEGT. In nucleotides, the CDR3 is TGTGCCAGCGAGGACGCGTACAATGAGCAGTTCTTC. It specifies CASEDAYNEQFF.

This clonotype was recorded a few times. This rearrangement joins TRBV20-1 to TRBJ1-5; TRBD1 matches at 8 bases. Germline CDR1 and CDR2: DFQATT and SNEGSKA (reference sequence). The CDR3 runs to 16 residues. V trimming: 3 bases; J trimming: 1 base; junction bases outside the gene matches: 8. The CDR3 spells CSARLNHRGSNQPQHF. The DNA of the CDR3 is TGCAGTGCTAGGCTGAATCACAGGGGGAGCAATCAGCCCCAGCATTTT.

The genes are TRBV7-2 and TRBJ2-1; no clear D gene. Germline CDR1 and CDR2: SGHTA and FQGNSA. The V and J ends lost 1 base and 6 bases respectively, with 10 bases between them. The CDR3 runs to 14 residues. This chain's CDR3 is CASSLGPTPNEQFF. CDR3 sequence (DNA): TGTGCCAGCAGCTTAGGCCCCACGCCCAATGAGCAGTTCTTC.

The chain employs TRBV10-3 and TRBJ1-5; D ambiguous. V lost 0 bases to trimming and J lost 3 bases, with 9 bases between them. CDR1 is ENHRY, CDR2 SYGVKD, per germline. CDR3 length: 15 amino acids. CDR3: CAISESRQTNQPQHF. The DNA for the CDR3 is TGTGCCATCAGTGAGTCGAGGCAGACCAATCAGCCCCAGCATTTT.

The chain recombines TRBV6-1 with TRBJ2-1; D gene ambiguous. The CDR3 spans 15 residues. The germline CDR1 and CDR2 sequences are MNHNS and SASEGT. Trimming left V 2 bases short and J 3 bases short, with 11 bases between. DNA for the CDR3: TGTGCCAGCAGTGAAAGTGGGCAGTTCTACAATGAGCAGTTCTTC. Translating it yields CASSESGQFYNEQFF.

The rearrangement uses TRBV27 and TRBJ2-1; 11 positions match TRBD2. The germline V gene encodes CDR1 MNHEY and CDR2 SMNVEV (reference sequence). This CDR3 contains 16 residues. The V segment lost 3 bases and the J segment 8 bases; nucleotides outside the gene matches: 9. The chain's CDR3 is CASSLWSGLAVDEQFF. CDR3 DNA: TGTGCCAGCAGTTTGTGGTCGGGACTAGCGGTCGATGAGCAGTTCTTC.

About this clonotype: The junction departs from germline at one end; a sequencing error may be responsible. The rearrangement uses TRBV5-1 and TRBJ1-5; tentatively, D is TRBD1 (5 bases). The V gene's germline CDR1 is SGHRS and CDR2 YFSETQ. CDR3 length: 15 amino acids. The CDR3 region has the DNA TGTGCCAGCAGCAAGACCGGGGGGAGCAATCAGCCCCAGCATTTT. Translated: CASSKTGGSNQPQHF.

The chain recombines TRBV10-3 with TRBJ2-7, with TRBD2 identical over 7 bases. J was trimmed by 0 bases and V by 3 bases; bases with no gene match: 5. Germline lookup yields CDR1 ENHRY and CDR2 SYGVKD. This CDR3 has 15 amino acids. This chain's CDR3 is CAISEIAGHSYEQYF. The CDR3 DNA follows: TGTGCCATCAGTGAAATAGCGGGCCACTCCTACGAGCAGTACTTC.

This clonotype showed up just a few times. The chain employs TRBV9 and TRBJ1-1, with D uncertain. Trimming removed 4 bases from V and 11 bases from J, with 15 bases in between. Germline V gene data show CDR1 as SGDLS and CDR2 as YYNGEE. The CDR3 loop spans 12 amino acids. The CDR3 region has the DNA TGTGCCAGCAGCCCCTATTTAGAATCGGCTTTCTTT. It codes for CASSPYLESAFF.

Worth noting for this clonotype: This sequence may be a read error, since a much larger clone differs from it by one base. The V call is TRBV20-1, the J call TRBJ2-1; the match to TRBD1 covers 9 bases. After removal of 8 bases from V and 9 bases from J, the junction contained 17 bases not matched to a gene. Germline V gene lookup returns CDR1 DFQATT and CDR2 SNEGSKA (reference sequence). CDR3 length equals 15 residues. CDR3 coding DNA: TGCAGTACTGAACCAGGGACAGGGTGGATAAGTGAGCAGTTCTTC. Translation gives CSTEPGTGWISEQFF.

Comments on this clonotype: One junction end disagrees with the germline gene, perhaps due to a read error. The CDR3 DNA sequence: TGTGCCATCAGTGAGTCTCGAGGGCTCCAAGAGGCCCAGTACTTC. It translates to CAISESRGLQEAQYF. The genes are TRBV10-3 and TRBJ2-5, with D possibly being TRBD2 (5 bases). Germline loops: CDR1 ENHRY, CDR2 SYGVKD. The CDR3 runs to 15 residues.

The chain has TRBV30 and TRBJ2-5; D may correspond to TRBD1 or TRBD2 (6 bases each). Germline CDR1 and CDR2: GTSNPN and SVGIG (reference sequence). Deletions cut 3 bases from V and 4 bases from J, with 9 bases between. CDR3 length: 12 residues. For the CDR3, the DNA is TGTGCCTGGAGGGGGGGCGGAGAGACCCAGTACTTC. Translating it yields CAWRGGGETQYF.

This chain joins TRBV20-1 and TRBJ1-1; D is ambiguous. V gave up 5 bases and J gave up 6 bases, with 13 bases separating them. Germline values: CDR1 DFQATT, CDR2 SNEGSKA (reference sequence). CDR3 length: 12 amino acids. Written as DNA, the CDR3 is TGCAGTGCTGAACACCGGACTGCTGAAGCTTTCTTT. Translating gives CSAEHRTAEAFF.

The chain recombines TRBV20-1 with TRBJ1-2; D not certain. The CDR3 contains 14 residues. The germline V and J ends were trimmed by 6 bases and 1 base, with 15 bases remaining between them. CDR1 DFQATT and CDR2 SNEGSKA come from the germline V gene (reference sequence). Written as DNA, the CDR3 is TGCAGTGCCCTTACCCCGACACTTAACTATGGCTACACCTTC. As protein: CSALTPTLNYGYTF.

The chain has TRBV21-1 and TRBJ2-4; the table's D gene call, TRBD2, was not cross checked with the DNA. TRBV21-1 is a pseudogene segment. This CDR3 has 17 amino acids. Written as DNA, the CDR3 is TGTGCCAGCAGCAAAGCGGACCTCCTATCAGCCAAAAACATTCAGTACTTC. This codes for CASSKADLLSAKNIQYF.

In this sample, this clonotype turned up a few times. The chain combines TRBV5-1 with TRBJ2-7; a weak D match, TRBD1 (6 bases). V was pared by 4 bases and J by 2 bases, with 13 bases between. Per the germline V gene, CDR1 is SGHRS and CDR2 is YFSETQ. The CDR3 length is 14 residues. The CDR3 loop is CASSPRTDPYEQYF. In nucleotides, the CDR3 is TGCGCCAGCAGCCCTCGGACAGATCCCTACGAGCAGTACTTC.

In its sample, this clonotype was seen once. The CDR3 loop is CASRGGTAVSNYGYTF. The CDR3 DNA reads TGTGCCAGCAGGGGCGGGACAGCCGTTTCTAACTATGGCTACACCTTC. The V and J genes are TRBV2 and TRBJ1-2; 7 bases align to TRBD1. Germline assignment: CDR1 SNHLY and CDR2 FYNNEI. The CDR3 has 16 amino acids. After removal of 6 bases from V and 0 bases from J, the junction contained 10 bases not matched to a gene.

The chain couples TRBV5-1 to TRBJ2-7; 9 nucleotides line up with TRBD2. Per the germline V gene, CDR1 is SGHRS and CDR2 is YFSETQ. J gave up 5 bases and V 4 bases, and 13 bases lay outside the gene matches. This CDR3 contains 16 residues. The CDR3: CASSQGGAGGLDEQYF. CDR3 nucleotide sequence: TGCGCCAGCAGCCAAGGTGGAGCGGGAGGACTGGACGAGCAGTACTTC.